The present TCR beta chain was sequenced within a study of monozygotic twins with inflammatory bowel disease. Points from the study as a whole: The data did not back a single strong IBD-associated clonotype or signal. Repertoire similarity did not differ between concordant and discordant twins, possibly owing to limited power. Fewer clonotypes were shared with others by IBD patients than by healthy twins, especially with disease activity.

Template switching added UMIs carrying a 6-nucleotide sample barcode. TCRdb reprocessed the 5' RACE reads and stores each CDR3 protein as one record, lacking DNA. The data include about 350,000 distinct CDR3 sequences; the top ten clones carry over 2%. As to this clonotype: No antigen is known for it.

Sequenced sample: blood. This TCR derives from a human donor with ulcerative colitis or Crohn's disease, or a healthy co-twin of an affected twin (not recorded which).

The CDR3 loop is CASHTSHPVNTGELFF. V is TRBV28 and J is TRBJ2-2; with no DNA, the TCRdb D assignment of TRBD1 cannot be verified. The CDR3 covers 16 residues. Germline loops: CDR1 MDHEN, CDR2 SYDVKM.